This T cell receptor beta chain was profiled in a study of CD4 and CD8 cells across lung adenocarcinoma regions. The patients had localized lung adenocarcinoma, a non-small cell subtype. Germline lookup yields CDR1 MNHEY and CDR2 SMNVEV (reference sequence). The CDR3 loop spans 15 amino acids. On this clonotype: A junction boundary mismatches the germline segment, possibly from a read error.

TCRdb analysed the PCR reads with MiXCR anew, one entry per CDR3 protein. The repertoire holds fewer than 25,000 distinct CDR3 sequences, roughly 54% seen once, with 27% in the top ten. Sequencing was done on a sample of CD8+ T cells from the center of a lung tumor. This TCR came from a female donor with lung adenocarcinoma. The CD4 and CD8 labels of this study may be unreliable. This chain links TRBV27 with TRBJ2-4; TRBD1 or TRBD2 may be the D gene (5 bases each). CDR3 residues: CASVPGRRDKDTQYF. CDR3 DNA: TGTGCCAGCGTTCCGGGGCGCAGAGATAAAGATACTCAGTATTTC.